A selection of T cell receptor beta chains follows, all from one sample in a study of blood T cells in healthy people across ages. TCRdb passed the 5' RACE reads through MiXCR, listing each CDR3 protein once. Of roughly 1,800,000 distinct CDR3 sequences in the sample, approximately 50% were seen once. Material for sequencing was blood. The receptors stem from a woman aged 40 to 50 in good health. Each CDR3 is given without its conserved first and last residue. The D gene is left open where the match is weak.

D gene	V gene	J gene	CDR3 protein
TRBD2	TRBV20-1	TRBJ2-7	SAKLAGTYEQY
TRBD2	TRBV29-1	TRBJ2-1	SVPGETSGGPDNEQF
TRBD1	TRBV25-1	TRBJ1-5	ASSDTGDNQPQH
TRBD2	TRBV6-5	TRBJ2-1	ASSPGLAGVREQF
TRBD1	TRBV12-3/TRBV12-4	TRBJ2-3	ASSPPGQGHTDTQY
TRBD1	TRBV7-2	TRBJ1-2	ASSLSYRAGGSNYGYT
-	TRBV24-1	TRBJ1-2	ATSEGGADYGYT
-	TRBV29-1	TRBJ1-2	SVEDSSRGNYGYT
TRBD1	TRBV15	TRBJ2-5	ATSRASGGRETQY
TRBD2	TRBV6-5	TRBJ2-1	ASSDSAGGNEQF
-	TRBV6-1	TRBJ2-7	ASDRVGAGLFYEQY
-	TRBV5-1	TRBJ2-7	AGSLAAGAGEQY
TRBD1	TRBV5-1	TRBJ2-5	ASSWETGALGEQY
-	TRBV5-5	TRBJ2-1	ASKSSQETQF
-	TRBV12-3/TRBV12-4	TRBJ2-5	AVTRDLKGETQY
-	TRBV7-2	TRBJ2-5	ASSLGGLKTQY
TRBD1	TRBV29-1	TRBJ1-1	SAWTGFSAEAF
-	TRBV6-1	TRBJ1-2	ATKDASNYGYT
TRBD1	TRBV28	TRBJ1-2	ASSKRPGQGINYGYT
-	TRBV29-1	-	SVRPRTAQETQY
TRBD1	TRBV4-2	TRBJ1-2	ASSQDGTTTGQIYGYT
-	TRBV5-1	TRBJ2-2	ASRPLAKRNTGELF
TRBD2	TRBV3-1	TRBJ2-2	ASSQVSPSGGPRTGELF
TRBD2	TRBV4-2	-	ASSLAAGGRDEQY
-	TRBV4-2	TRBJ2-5	ASSQTSSEGETQY
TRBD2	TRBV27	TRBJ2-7	ASSLALAGGLHEQY
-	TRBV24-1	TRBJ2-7	ATSDRGYYEQY
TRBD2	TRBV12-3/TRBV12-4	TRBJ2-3	TSTPGLSTDTQY
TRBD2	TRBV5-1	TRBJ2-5	ASSLGTSGGALPETQY
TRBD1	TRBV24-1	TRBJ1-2	ATSPARTGGRTLYGYT
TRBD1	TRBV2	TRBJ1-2	ASRGQGGGYT
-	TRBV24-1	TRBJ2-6	ATSTLVGGANVLT
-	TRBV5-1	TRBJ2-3	ASSLQAGRGTDTQY
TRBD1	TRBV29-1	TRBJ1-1	SIIRGQAEAF
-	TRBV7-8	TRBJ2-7	ASSKEGTHAYEQY
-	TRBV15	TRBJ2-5	ATSRVVGEGQY
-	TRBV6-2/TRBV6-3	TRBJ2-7	ASRVSGAYEQY
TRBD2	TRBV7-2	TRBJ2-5	ASSLGSEAGGPETQY
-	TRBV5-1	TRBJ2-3	ASSLEGAGTDTQY
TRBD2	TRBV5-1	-	ASSLLAGISYNEQY
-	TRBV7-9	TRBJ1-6	ASSLGQLGYNSPLH
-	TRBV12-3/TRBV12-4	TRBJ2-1	ASSFIGSDEQF
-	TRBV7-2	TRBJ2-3	ASSVDPTTDTQY
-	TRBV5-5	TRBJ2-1	ASSFRQSSYNEQF
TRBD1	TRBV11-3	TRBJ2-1	ASSFGQGPSYNEQF
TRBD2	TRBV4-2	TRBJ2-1	ASSQDPAGEDNEQF
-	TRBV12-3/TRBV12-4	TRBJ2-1	ASSLRGNRALNNEQF
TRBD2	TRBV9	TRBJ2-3	ASSVAGRGASTDTQY
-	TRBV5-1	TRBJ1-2	ASSRGPGYGYT
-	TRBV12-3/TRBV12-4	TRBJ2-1	ASGEQGRDNEQF
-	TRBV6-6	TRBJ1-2	ASGAGDYGYT
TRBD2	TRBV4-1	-	ASSQESPGTSTGDEQY
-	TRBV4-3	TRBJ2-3	ASSQESRGTLTQY
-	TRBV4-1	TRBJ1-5	ASSQEGQPNQPQH